This T cell receptor (beta chain) was documented in a study of T-cell reconstitution after alpha-beta-depleted transplantation in children. The CDR3 consists of 16 residues. Germline loops: CDR1 SGDLS, CDR2 YYNGEE. Trimming took 0 bases from V and 9 from J, leaving 20 bases between them. Library preparation (for TCRbeta) was performed with unique molecular identifiers. TCRdb passed the PCR reads through MiXCR, listing each CDR3 protein once. The sample carries roughly 790,000 distinct CDR3 sequences, 15% to 20% recorded once. The starting material was PBMCs, mostly from graft donor cells, obtained 360 days after TCRalphabeta/CD19-depleted stem cell transplant. The sequence was obtained from a male patient between 10 and 17 years old who had a stem cell transplant for acute lymphoblastic leukemia, so the T cells may come from the graft donor. The chain has TRBV9 and TRBJ2-3; possibly TRBD2 for D (5 bases). The CDR3 spells CASSVDGYLTGYTQYF. CDR3 bases: TGTGCCAGCAGCGTAGACGGATATCTCACGGGGTACACGCAGTATTTT.